The sequence of this T cell receptor (beta chain) was determined in a study of regulatory T cells in long-lasting Graves disease. Study results and caveats: New patients shared 800 to 1,000 public clonotypes, and persistent patients shared more, with about 2,700.

As regards this clonotype: As yet, its antigen is unknown.

Assembly of TCR beta libraries relied on iRepertoire HTBI primers together with Arm-PCR of CDR3 regions. TCRdb redid the calling of the multiplex PCR reads with MiXCR, one entry per CDR3 protein. The sample lists 650,000 to 850,000 distinct CDR3 sequences; about 32% were seen once. The time point here: persistent/refractory GD, antithyroid drugs over 5 years with positive TRAb. PBMC-extracted RNA yielded the TCR library. Germline values: CDR1 MNHEY, CDR2 SMNVEV (reference sequence). V trimming: 1 base; J trimming: 2 bases; junction bases outside the gene matches: 3. This CDR3 has 15 residues. This TCR came from a female donor with Graves disease. The chain employs TRBV27 and TRBJ2-7; 9 bases match TRBD1. The specimen was peripheral blood mononuclear cells (PBMCs), collected when the disease was refractory, from a patient treated with antithyroid drugs. CDR3 in amino acids: CASSLLTGGAYEQYF. DNA for the CDR3: TGTGCCAGCAGTTTATTGACAGGGGGAGCCTACGAGCAGTACTTC.